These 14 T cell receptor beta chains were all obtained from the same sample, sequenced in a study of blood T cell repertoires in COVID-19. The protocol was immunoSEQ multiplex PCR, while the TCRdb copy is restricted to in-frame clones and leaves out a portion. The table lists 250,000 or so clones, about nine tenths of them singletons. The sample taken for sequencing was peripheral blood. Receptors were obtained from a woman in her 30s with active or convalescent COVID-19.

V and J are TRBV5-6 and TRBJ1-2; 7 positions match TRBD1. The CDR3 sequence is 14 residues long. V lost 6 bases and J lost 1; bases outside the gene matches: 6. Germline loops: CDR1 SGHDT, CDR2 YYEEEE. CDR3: CASTRQGRNYGYTF. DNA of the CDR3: TGTGCCAGCACCAGACAGGGCCGTAACTATGGCTACACCTTC. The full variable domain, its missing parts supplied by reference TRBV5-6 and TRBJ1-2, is DAGVTQSPTHLIKTRGQQVTLRCSPKSGHDTVSWYQQALGQGPQFIFQYYEEEERQRGNFPDRFSGHQFPNYSSELNVNALLLGDSALYLCASTRQGRNYGYTFGSGTRLTVV.

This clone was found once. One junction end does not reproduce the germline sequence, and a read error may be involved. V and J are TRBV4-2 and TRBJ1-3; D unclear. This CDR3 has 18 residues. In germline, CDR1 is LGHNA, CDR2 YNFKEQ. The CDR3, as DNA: TGTGCCAGCAGCCAAGTAACCGCAGGAGAGGGCTCTGGGAACACCATATATTTT. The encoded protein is CASSQVTAGEGSGNTIYF.

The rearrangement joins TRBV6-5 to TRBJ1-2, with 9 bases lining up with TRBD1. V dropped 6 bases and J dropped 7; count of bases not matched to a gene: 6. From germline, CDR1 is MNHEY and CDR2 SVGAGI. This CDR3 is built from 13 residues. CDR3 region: CASRGTGMGGYTF. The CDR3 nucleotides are TGTGCCAGCAGGGGGACAGGGATGGGTGGCTACACCTTC.

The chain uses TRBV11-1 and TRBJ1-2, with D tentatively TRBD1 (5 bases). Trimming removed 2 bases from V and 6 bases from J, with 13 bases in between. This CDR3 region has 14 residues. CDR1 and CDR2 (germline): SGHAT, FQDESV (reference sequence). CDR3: CASSLQEGKHGYTF. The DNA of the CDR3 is TGTGCCAGCAGCTTACAGGAGGGGAAGCATGGCTACACCTTC.

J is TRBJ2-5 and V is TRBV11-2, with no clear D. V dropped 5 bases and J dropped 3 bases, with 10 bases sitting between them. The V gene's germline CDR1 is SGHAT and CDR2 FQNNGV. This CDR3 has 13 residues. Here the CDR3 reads CASSLSLEETQYF. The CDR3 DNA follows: TGTGCCAGCAGCCTGAGTTTGGAAGAGACCCAGTACTTC. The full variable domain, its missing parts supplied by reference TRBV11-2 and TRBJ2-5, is EAGVAQSPRYKIIEKRQSVAFWCNPISGHATLYWYQQILGQGPKLLIQFQNNGVVDDSQLPKDRFSAERLKGVDSTLKIQPAKLEDSAVYLCASSLSLEETQYFGPGTRLLVL.

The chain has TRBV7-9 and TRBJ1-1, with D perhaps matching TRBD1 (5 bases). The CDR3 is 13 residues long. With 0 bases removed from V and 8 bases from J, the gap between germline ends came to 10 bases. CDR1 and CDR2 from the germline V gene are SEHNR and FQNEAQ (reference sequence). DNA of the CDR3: TGTGCCAGCAGCTTAGCGGGGCTGAAAGAAGCTTTCTTT. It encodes CASSLAGLKEAFF.

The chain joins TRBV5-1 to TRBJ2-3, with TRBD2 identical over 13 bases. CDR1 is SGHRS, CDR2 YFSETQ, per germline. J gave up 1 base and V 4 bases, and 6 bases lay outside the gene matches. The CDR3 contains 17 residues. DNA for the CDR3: TGCGCCAGCAGCCCCCCCGGGACTAGCGGGGGCACAGATACGCAGTATTTT. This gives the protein CASSPPGTSGGTDTQYF.

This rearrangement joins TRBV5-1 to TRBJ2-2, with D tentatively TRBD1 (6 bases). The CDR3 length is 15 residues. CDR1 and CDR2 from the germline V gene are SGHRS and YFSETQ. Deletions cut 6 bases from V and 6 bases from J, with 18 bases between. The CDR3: CASTVQGIAPGELFF. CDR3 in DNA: TGCGCCAGCACCGTACAGGGAATAGCCCCCGGGGAGCTGTTTTTT.

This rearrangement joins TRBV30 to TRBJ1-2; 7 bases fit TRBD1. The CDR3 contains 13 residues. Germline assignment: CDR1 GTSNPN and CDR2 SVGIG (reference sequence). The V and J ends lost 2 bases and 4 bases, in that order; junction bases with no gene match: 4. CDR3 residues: CAWSYNRGYGYTF. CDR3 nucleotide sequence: TGTGCCTGGAGTTACAACAGGGGCTATGGCTACACCTTC.

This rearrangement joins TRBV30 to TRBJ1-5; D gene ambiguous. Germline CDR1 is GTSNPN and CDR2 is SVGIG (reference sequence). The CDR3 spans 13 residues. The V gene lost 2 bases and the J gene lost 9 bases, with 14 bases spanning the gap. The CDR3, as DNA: TGTGCCTGGAGTACCCAGGCCGATTCGCCCCAGCATTTT. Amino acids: CAWSTQADSPQHF.

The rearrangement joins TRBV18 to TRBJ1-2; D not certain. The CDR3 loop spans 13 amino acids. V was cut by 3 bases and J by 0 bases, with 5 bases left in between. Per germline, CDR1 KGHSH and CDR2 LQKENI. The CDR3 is CASSPLANYGYTF. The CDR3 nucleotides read TGTGCCAGCTCACCCTTAGCTAACTATGGCTACACCTTC.

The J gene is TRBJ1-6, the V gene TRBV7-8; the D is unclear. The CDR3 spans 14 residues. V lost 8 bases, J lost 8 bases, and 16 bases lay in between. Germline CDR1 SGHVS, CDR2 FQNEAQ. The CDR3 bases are TGTGCCAGCGGCCAGCGTGGGAGTTATTCACCCCTCCACTTT. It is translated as CASGQRGSYSPLHF.

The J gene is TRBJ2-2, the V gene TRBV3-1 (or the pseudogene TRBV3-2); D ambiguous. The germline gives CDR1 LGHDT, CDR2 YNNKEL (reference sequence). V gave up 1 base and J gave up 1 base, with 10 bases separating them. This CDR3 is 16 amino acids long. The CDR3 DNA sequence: TGTGCCAGCAGCCAAGGGGCAGTCTGGAACACCGGGGAGCTGTTTTTT. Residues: CASSQGAVWNTGELFF.

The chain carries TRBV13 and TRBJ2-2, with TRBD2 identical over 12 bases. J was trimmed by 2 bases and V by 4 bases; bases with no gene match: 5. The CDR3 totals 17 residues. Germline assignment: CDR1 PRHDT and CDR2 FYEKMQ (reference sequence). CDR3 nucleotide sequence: TGTGCCAGCAGCTCCGGACTAGCGGGGATCAACACCGGGGAGCTGTTTTTT. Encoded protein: CASSSGLAGINTGELFF.